One T cell receptor beta chain is described in this entry. What it recognizes is unknown. Only in-frame clones appear in the TCRdb table, and some are missing; sequencing was by immunoSEQ multiplex PCR. The table has about 11,000 clones, 65% to 75% seen once. This record comes from a study of CD4 T cells in relation to SARS-CoV-2 and coronaviruses. The CDR3 totals 13 residues. Germline CDR1 is LGHNA and CDR2 is YNFKEQ. V dropped 5 bases and J dropped 0 bases, with 8 bases sitting between them. Regarding the study as a whole: No donor gave both pre-pandemic and post-infection samples.

The unexposed donors gave CD4+ T cells in about 2010-2019, prior to COVID-19. Isolation of CD4+ T cells took place after approximately 11 days in culture. Cells permitting, SARS-CoV-2 S/N and four cold-coronavirus spikes were tested on unexposed-donor CD4+ T cells. Sequencing was performed on CD4+ T cells from PBMCs, cultured in vitro. This TCR was sampled from a human donor in good health. The genes are TRBV4-2 and TRBJ2-7, with D perhaps matching TRBD1 (6 bases). The CDR3 DNA is TGTGCCAGCAGCTCGGACAGCTCCTACGAGCAGTACTTC. The encoded protein is CASSSDSSYEQYF.